The source of this T cell receptor beta chain is a study of blood T cell repertoires in COVID-19. Study details: The samples span acute and convalescent COVID-19 from the United States, Italy and Spain. PBMCs, B-cell-depleted T cells, or T cells provided the cDNA or gDNA that made up the material.

Authors' analysis steps: Counts of nucleated cells, estimated from reference gene primer amplification, were obtained. The repertoire was sequenced with immunoSEQ multiplex PCR; TCRdb's copy has only in-frame clones and lacks some. The DNA gave D and trimming, while V, J and clone size come from that table. This sample has approximately 150,000 clones, with 85% found just once. Sequenced input: peripheral blood. This clonotype originated in a man aged 40-49 years with acute or convalescent COVID-19.

CDR3 amino acids: CASSLGANTGELFF. The CDR3 DNA sequence: TGTGCCAGCAGCCTAGGGGCGAACACCGGGGAGCTGTTTTTT. V and J are TRBV7-3 and TRBJ2-2; maybe TRBD1 (5 bases). CDR1 SGHTA and CDR2 FQGTGA come from the germline V gene. This CDR3 spans 14 amino acids. V was pared by 5 bases and J by 0 bases, with 7 bases between.